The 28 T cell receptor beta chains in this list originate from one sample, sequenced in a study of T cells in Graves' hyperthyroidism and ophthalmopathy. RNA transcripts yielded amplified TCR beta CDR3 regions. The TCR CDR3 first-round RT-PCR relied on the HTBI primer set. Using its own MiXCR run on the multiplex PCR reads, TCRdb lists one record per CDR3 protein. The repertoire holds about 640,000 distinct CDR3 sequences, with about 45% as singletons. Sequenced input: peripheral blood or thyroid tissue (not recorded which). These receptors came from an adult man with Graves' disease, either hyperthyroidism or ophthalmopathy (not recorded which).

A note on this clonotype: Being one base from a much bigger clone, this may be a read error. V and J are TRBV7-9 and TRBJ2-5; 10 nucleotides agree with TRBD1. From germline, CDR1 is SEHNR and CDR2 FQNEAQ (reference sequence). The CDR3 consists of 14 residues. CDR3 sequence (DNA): TGTGCCGGCAGCCCAGGGACAGGGGTACAGACCCAGTACTTC. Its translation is CAGSPGTGVQTQYF.

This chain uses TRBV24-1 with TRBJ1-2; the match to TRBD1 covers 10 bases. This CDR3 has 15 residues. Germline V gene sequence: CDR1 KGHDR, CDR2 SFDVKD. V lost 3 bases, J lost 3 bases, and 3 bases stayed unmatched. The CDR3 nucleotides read TGTGCCACCAGTGATCATGGACAGGGGGACTATGGCTACACCTTC. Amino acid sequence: CATSDHGQGDYGYTF.

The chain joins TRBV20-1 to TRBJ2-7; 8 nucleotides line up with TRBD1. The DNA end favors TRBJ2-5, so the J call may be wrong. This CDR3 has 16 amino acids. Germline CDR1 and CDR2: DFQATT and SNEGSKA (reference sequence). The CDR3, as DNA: TGCAGTGCTAGAGATCGAATCGGACAGGGCCAAGAGACCCAGTACTTC. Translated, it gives CSARDRIGQGQETQYF.

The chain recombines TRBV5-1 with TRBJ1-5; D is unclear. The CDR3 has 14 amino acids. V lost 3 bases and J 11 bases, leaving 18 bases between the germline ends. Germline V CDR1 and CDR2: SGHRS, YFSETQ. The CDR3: CASSSGSAQETQHF. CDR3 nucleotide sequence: TGCGCCAGCAGCTCCGGTAGCGCCCAAGAGACCCAGCATTTT.

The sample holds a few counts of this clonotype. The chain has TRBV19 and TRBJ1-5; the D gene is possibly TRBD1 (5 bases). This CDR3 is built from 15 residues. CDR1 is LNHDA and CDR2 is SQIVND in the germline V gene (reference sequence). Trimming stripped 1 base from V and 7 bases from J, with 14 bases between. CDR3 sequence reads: CASSIALGVGQPQHF. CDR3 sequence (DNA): TGTGCCAGTAGTATAGCCTTAGGGGTAGGGCAGCCCCAGCATTTT.

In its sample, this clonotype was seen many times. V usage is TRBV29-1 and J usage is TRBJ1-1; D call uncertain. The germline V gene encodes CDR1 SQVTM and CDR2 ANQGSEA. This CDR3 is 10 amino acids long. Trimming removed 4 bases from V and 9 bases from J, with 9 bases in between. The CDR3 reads CSVAREKAFF. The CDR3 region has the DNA TGCAGCGTTGCAAGGGAAAAAGCTTTCTTT. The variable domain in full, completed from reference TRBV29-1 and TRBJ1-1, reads SAVISQKPSRDICQRGTSLTIQCQVDSQVTMMFWYRQQPGQSLTLIATANQGSEATYESGFVIDKFPISRPNLTFSTLTVSNMSPEDSSIYLCSVAREKAFFGQGTRLTVV.

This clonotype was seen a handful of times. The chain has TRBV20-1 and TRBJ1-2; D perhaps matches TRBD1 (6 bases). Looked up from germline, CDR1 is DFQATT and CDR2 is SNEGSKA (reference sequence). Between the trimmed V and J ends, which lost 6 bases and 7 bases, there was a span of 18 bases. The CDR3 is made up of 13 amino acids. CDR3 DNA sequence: TGCAGTGCGAGATACGGGGGCGGGGGTGGCTACACCTTC. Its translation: CSARYGGGGGYTF.

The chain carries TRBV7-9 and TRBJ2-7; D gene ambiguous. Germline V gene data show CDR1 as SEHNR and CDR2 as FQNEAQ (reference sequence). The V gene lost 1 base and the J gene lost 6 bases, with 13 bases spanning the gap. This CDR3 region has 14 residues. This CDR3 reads CASSLVERASEQYF. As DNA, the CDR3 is TGTGCCAGCAGCTTAGTGGAAAGGGCTAGCGAGCAGTACTTC.

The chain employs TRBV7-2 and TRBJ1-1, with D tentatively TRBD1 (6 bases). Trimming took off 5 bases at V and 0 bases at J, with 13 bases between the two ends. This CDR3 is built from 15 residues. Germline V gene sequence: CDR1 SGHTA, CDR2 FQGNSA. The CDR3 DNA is TGTGCCAGCAGCCCCGGACAGTTCATGAACACTGAAGCTTTCTTT. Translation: CASSPGQFMNTEAFF.

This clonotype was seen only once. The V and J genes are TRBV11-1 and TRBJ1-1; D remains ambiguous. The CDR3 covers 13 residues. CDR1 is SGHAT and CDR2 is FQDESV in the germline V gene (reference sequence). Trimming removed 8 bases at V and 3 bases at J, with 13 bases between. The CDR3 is CASSQSRDTEAFF. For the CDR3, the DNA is TGTGCCAGCTCCCAAAGTAGGGACACTGAAGCTTTCTTT.

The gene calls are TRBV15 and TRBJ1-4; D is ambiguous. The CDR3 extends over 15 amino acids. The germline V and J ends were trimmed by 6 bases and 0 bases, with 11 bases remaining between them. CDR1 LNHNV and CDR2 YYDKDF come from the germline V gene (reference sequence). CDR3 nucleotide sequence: TGTGCCACCAGGGGCCATTCTGCAACTAATGAAAAACTGTTTTTT. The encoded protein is CATRGHSATNEKLFF.

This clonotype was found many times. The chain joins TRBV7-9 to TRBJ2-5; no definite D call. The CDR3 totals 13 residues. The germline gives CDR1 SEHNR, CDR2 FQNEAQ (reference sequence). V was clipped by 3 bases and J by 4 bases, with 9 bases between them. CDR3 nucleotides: TGTGCCAGCAGCTTGGGTCCTCGAGAGACCCAGTACTTC. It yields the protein CASSLGPRETQYF. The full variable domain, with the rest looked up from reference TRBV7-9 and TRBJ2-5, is DTGVSQNPRHKITKRGQNVTFRCDPISEHNRLYWYRQTLGQGPEFLTYFQNEAQLEKSRLLSDRFSAERPKGSFSTLEIQRTEQGDSAMYLCASSLGPRETQYFGPGTRLLVL.

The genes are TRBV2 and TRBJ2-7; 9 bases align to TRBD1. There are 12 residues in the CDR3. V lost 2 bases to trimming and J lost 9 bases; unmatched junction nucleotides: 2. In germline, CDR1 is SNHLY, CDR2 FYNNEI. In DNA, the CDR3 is TGTGCCAGCAGTGAATGGGGACAGGGGCAGTACTTC. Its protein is CASSEWGQGQYF.

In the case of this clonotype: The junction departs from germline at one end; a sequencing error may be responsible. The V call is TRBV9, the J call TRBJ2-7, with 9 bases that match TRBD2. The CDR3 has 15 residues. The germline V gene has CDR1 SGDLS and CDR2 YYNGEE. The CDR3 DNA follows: TGTGCCAGCAGCGTAAAGGGACTAGCCTCCTACGAGCAGTGCTTC. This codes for CASSVKGLASYEQCF.

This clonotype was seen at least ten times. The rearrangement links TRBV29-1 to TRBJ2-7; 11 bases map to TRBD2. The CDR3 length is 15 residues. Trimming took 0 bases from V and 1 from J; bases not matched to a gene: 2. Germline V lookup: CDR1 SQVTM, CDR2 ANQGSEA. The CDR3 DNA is TGCAGCGTTGAAGAACCTAGCGGGAGGTCCTACGAGCAGTACTTC. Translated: CSVEEPSGRSYEQYF.

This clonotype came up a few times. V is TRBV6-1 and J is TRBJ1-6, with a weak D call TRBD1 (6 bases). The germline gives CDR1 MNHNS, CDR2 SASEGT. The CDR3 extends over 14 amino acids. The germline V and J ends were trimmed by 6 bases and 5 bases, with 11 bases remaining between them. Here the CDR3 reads CASREGQNNSPLHF. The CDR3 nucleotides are TGTGCCAGCAGAGAGGGACAAAATAATTCACCCCTCCACTTT.

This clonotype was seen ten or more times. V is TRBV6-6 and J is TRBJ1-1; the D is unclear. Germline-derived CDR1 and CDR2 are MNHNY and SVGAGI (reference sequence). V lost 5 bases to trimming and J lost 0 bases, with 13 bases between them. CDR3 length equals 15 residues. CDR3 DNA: TGTGCCAGCAGTGAGCAGAGGGTGCTGAACACTGAAGCTTTCTTT. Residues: CASSEQRVLNTEAFF.

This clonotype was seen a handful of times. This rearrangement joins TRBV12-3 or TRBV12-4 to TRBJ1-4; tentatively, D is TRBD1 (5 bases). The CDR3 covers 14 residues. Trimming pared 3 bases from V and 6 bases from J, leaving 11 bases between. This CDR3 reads CASSFGGEDEKLFF. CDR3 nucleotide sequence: TGTGCCAGCAGTTTCGGGGGTGAGGATGAAAAACTGTTTTTT.

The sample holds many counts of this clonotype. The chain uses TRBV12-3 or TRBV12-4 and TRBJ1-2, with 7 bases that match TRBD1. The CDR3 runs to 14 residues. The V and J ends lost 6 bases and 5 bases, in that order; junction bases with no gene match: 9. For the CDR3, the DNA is TGTGCCAGCAGCACGCTGCCAGGGGGATATGGCTACACCTTC. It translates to CASSTLPGGYGYTF.

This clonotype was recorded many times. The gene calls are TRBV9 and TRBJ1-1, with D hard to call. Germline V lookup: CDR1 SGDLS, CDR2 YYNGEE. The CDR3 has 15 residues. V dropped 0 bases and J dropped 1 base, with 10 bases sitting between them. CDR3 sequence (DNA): TGTGCCAGCAGCGTAGGGTTGGGGTGGAACACTGAAGCTTTCTTT. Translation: CASSVGLGWNTEAFF.

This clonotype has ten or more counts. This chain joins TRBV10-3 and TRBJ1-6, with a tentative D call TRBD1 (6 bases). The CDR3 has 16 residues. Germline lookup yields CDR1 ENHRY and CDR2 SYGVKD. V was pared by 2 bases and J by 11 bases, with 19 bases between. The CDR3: CAISEPPAPGAAPLHF. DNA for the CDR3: TGTGCCATCAGTGAGCCACCCGCCCCAGGGGCGGCACCCCTCCACTTT.

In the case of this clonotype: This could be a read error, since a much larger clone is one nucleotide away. CDR3 nucleotides: TGCGCCAGCAGGGAGTCTCTAAGGGACCCGCATTTT. The encoded protein is CASRESLRDPHF. The V gene is TRBV10-2, the J gene TRBJ1-5, with D possibly matching TRBD1 (5 bases). CDR1 is WSHSY and CDR2 is SAAADI in the germline V gene. The CDR3 consists of 12 residues.

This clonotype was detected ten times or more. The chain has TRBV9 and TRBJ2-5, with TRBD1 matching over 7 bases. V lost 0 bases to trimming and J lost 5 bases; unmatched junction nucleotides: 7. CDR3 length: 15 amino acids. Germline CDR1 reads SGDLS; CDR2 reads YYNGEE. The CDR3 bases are TGTGCCAGCAGCGTAGGCCAGGGGGTGGTGGAGACCCAGTACTTC. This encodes CASSVGQGVVETQYF. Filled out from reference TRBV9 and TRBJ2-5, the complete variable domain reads DSGVTQTPKHLITATGQRVTLRCSPRSGDLSVYWYQQSLDQGLQFLIQYYNGEERAKGNILERFSAQQFPDLHSELNLSSLELGDSALYFCASSVGQGVVETQYFGPGTRLLVL.

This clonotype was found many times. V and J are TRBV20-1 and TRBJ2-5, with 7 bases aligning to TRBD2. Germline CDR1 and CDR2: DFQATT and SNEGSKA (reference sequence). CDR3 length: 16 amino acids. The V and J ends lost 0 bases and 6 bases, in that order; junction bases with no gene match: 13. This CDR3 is CSARDREGGPVKTQYF. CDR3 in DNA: TGCAGTGCTAGAGATCGAGAGGGAGGGCCGGTGAAGACCCAGTACTTC.

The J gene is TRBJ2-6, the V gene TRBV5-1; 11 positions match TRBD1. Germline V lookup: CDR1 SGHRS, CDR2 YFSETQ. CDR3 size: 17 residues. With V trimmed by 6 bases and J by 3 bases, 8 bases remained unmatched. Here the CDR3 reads CASKCGQGARGANVLTF. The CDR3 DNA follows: TGCGCCAGCAAATGCGGACAGGGGGCACGTGGGGCCAACGTCCTGACTTTC.

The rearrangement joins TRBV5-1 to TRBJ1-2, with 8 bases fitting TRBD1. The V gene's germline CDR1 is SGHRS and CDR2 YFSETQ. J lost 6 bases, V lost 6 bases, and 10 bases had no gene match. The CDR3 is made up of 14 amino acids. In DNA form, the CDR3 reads TGCGCCAGCACCCCTAGGACAGGGAAGGATGGCTACACCTTC. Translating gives CASTPRTGKDGYTF.

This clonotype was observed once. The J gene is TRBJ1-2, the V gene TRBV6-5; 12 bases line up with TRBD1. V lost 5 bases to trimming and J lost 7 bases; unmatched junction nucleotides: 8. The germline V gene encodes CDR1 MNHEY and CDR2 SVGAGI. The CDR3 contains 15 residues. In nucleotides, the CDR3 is TGTGCCAGCAGTGGGGGGACAGGGGGCTCCGTTGGCTACACCTTC. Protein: CASSGGTGGSVGYTF.

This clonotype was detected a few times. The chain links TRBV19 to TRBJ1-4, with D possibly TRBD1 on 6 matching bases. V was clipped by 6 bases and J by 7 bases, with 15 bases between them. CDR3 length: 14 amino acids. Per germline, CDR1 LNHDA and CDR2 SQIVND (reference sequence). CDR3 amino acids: CASSSTGFGEKLFF. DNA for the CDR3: TGTGCCAGTAGCTCCACAGGGTTTGGTGAAAAACTGTTTTTT.